A selection of T cell receptor beta chains follows, all from one sample in a study of blood T cell repertoires in COVID-19. The assay was immunoSEQ multiplex PCR, and TCRdb's table has in-frame clones only and misses some. The table includes hundreds of thousands of clones, roughly 87% detected once. The specimen sequenced was PBMCs or T cells enriched from blood (not recorded which). The origin of the receptors is a woman between 25 and 40 years old who had recovered from COVID-19. Each CDR3 is given with its conserved first and last residue. A D gene is named only where the DNA matches it firmly. Clone size, where shown, is once, few, many, or a class for clones that have expanded.

clone_size d_call j_call v_call cdr3_nt cdr3_aa
. . TRBJ1-2 TRBV5-4 TGTGCCAGCAGCCCGAAACAGGGATCTAACTATGGCTACACCTTC CASSPKQGSNYGYTF
. . TRBJ1-1 TRBV6-5 TGTGCCAGCAGTTACACCCCGGGTACTGAAGCTTTCTTT CASSYTPGTEAFF
few TRBD1 TRBJ1-5 TRBV2 TGTGCCAGCAGTGACTCAGGGGGCCATCAGCCCCAGCATTTT CASSDSGGHQPQHF
. . TRBJ1-2 TRBV7-2 TGTGCCAGCAGCTTAAAAAATCAAGAGGGCTACACCTTC CASSLKNQEGYTF
. TRBD2 TRBJ2-1 TRBV7-3 TGTGCCAGCAGCTTTGCTCAGGGACTAGCGGGGGACTCCTACAATGAGCAGTTCTTC CASSFAQGLAGDSYNEQFF
. . TRBJ2-1 TRBV5-1 TGCGCCAGCAGCTTGGTCTTGGGGGGACCCTACAATGAGCAGTTCTTC CASSLVLGGPYNEQFF
. TRBD2 TRBJ2-3 TRBV5-1 TGCGCCAGCAGCTCCGGGACTAGTACAGATACGCAGTATTTT CASSSGTSTDTQYF
few TRBD1 TRBJ2-2 TRBV28 TGTGCCAGCAGTTCGGGACAGGGTTACTTTACCCGAAGCACCGGGGAGCTGTTTTTT CASSSGQGYFTRSTGELFF
. TRBD1 TRBJ1-2 TRBV28 TGTGCCAGCAGTTTAACAGGGGCGAACTATGGCTACACCTTC CASSLTGANYGYTF
. . TRBJ2-5 TRBV9 TGTGCCAGCAGCGCCGCGAGCATGGGGGGGCTAGAGACCCAGTACTTC CASSAASMGGLETQYF
. TRBD1 TRBJ2-7 TRBV24-1 TGTGCCACCAGTGATTGGGACAGCTACGAGCAGTACTTC CATSDWDSYEQYF
few . TRBJ2-7 TRBV11-2 TGTGCCAGCAGCCAACACTACGAGCAGTACTTC CASSQHYEQYF
. . TRBJ2-3 TRBV3-1/TRBV3-2 TGTGCCAGCAGCCCCTCTTACGGGGGAGATACGCAGTATTTT CASSPSYGGDTQYF
. TRBD1 TRBJ1-5 TRBV28 TGTGCCAGCAGTCCCGGAGACAGGGGAAGCAATCAGCCCCAGCATTTT CASSPGDRGSNQPQHF
. TRBD1 TRBJ2-5 TRBV18 TGTGCCAGCTCACCACGGACAGGGGACGAGACCCAGTACTTC CASSPRTGDETQYF
. TRBD2 TRBJ2-1 TRBV19 TGTGCCAGTAGTATCGTCCCCGCGGGAGCGGGAAGGAATGAGCAGTTCTTC CASSIVPAGAGRNEQFF
. TRBD1 TRBJ1-5 TRBV19 TGTGCCAGTAGTCCTTTGTGGGGGACAGATTATCAGCCCCAGCATTTT CASSPLWGTDYQPQHF
. . TRBJ2-4 TRBV29-1 TGCAGCGTTGTGGGCAGGGGGGCTTTGGACATTCAGTACTTC CSVVGRGALDIQYF
. TRBD1 TRBJ1-2 TRBV2 TGTGCCAGCAGCTTAAATTTCTTCCGGGACAGCAACTATGGCTACACCTTC CASSLNFFRDSNYGYTF
once . TRBJ2-3 TRBV27 TGTGCCAGCAGTTTACTCGACACCGCAGATACGCAGTATTTT CASSLLDTADTQYF
once TRBD1 TRBJ1-5 TRBV7-2 TGTGCCAGCAGCTGGGGAGGACAGGGGCGTCAGCCCCAGCATTTT CASSWGGQGRQPQHF
. TRBD2 TRBJ2-5 TRBV5-1 TGCGCCAGCAGACATGGACTAGCGGGGATTCAAGAGACCCAGTACTTC CASRHGLAGIQETQYF
once TRBD2 TRBJ2-3 TRBV9 TGTGCCAGCAGCGATAGCGGGGGATTAGGCACAGATACGCAGTATTTT CASSDSGGLGTDTQYF
. . TRBJ2-2 TRBV10-3 TGTGCCATCAGTGAGGACAGAGACACCGGGGAGCTGTTTTTT CAISEDRDTGELFF
few . TRBJ1-3 TRBV30 TGTGCCGGAATACAGGGCGCGACCATATATTTT CAGIQGATIYF
. TRBD1 TRBJ1-2 TRBV2 TGTGCCAGCGGGGGACAGGCCACCTCCCGCTACACCTTC CASGGQATSRYTF
. TRBD1 TRBJ1-5 TRBV19 TGTGCCAGTAGAACAGGGGGCGCGGGTCAGCCCCAGCATTTT CASRTGGAGQPQHF
few . TRBJ2-7 TRBV21-1 TGTGCCAGCGTCAGGGGGCTCCACGAGCAGTACTTC CASVRGLHEQYF
. TRBD2 TRBJ2-1 TRBV6-5 TGTGCCAGCAGAATAGCGGGGGTACACAATGAGCAGTTCTTC CASRIAGVHNEQFF
. TRBD2 TRBJ2-2 TRBV7-9 TGTGCCAGCAGCCACGGACTAGCGGGGATCAACACCGGGGAGCTGTTTTTT CASSHGLAGINTGELFF
. . TRBJ1-2 TRBV5-4 TGTGCCAGCAGCTTGGCTGACAGGCGGGTCTATGGCTACACCTTC CASSLADRRVYGYTF
. . TRBJ2-1 TRBV9 TGTGCCAGCAGCTACTCCTCTCGGACACACGACAATGAGCAGTTCTTC CASSYSSRTHDNEQFF
. TRBD2 TRBJ2-6 TRBV7-8 TGTGCCAGCAGCTTCTTGCGGGGGGTCTCCTCTGGGGCCAACGTCCTGACTTTC CASSFLRGVSSGANVLTF
. . TRBJ1-1 TRBV27 TGTGCCAGCACACCAAACGGGGGGAGGACTGAAGCTTTCTTT CASTPNGGRTEAFF
. TRBD1 TRBJ1-1 TRBV2 TGTGCCAGCAGTCTTCTGGACAGGGAAGCTTTCTTT CASSLLDREAFF
. . TRBJ1-4 TRBV20-1 TGCAGTGCTAGTATGCGGATTAATGAAAAACTGTTTTTT CSASMRINEKLFF
. . TRBJ1-1 TRBV10-3 TGTGCCTCTGCCGCGGGTGTTGGTGAAGCTTTCTTT CASAAGVGEAFF
. . TRBJ2-3 TRBV7-8 TGTGCCAGCAGCCCTCTTGCTCGGAGCACAGATACGCAGTATTTT CASSPLARSTDTQYF
. . TRBJ2-1 TRBV15 TGTGCCACCAGCAGGGAAGCGGACGCTTCCTACAATGAGCAGTTCTTC CATSREADASYNEQFF
. TRBD2 TRBJ2-7 TRBV29-1 TGCAGCGTTCAGCGTTTGGCACTAGCGGGATACGAGCAGTACTTC CSVQRLALAGYEQYF
. TRBD1 TRBJ1-4 TRBV2 TGTGCCAGCAGGGCTGACAGGGTGAGGGAAAAACTGTTTTTT CASRADRVREKLFF
. TRBD1 TRBJ2-4 TRBV24-1 TGTGCCACCAGTGAAGAGGACAGGGTAGGCAAAAACATTCAGTACTTC CATSEEDRVGKNIQYF
once TRBD1 TRBJ1-1 TRBV28 TGTGCCATCACTAGGGCAGGGGGCCCCATGAACACTGAAGCTTTCTTT CAITRAGGPMNTEAFF
. . TRBJ1-2 TRBV28 TGTGCCAGCAGTTTCCGGACACGAACCGGACTACGAGGCTACACCTTC CASSFRTRTGLRGYTF
. . TRBJ1-1 TRBV11-2 TGTGCCAGCACCCAGCTAGTACCCACTAGAAGGACTTTCTTT CASTQLVPTRRTFF
. . TRBJ1-2 TRBV11-2 TGTGCCAGCAGCTTAGTTGGCGGCTACCCCAATGGCTACACCTTC CASSLVGGYPNGYTF
. . TRBJ1-1 TRBV9 TGTGCCAGCAGCGTAGGAAATCGGGTAAGCACTGAAGCTTTCTTT CASSVGNRVSTEAFF
. TRBD1 TRBJ1-5 TRBV30 TGTGCCTGCCGCCAGGGGGCTGGCAATCAGCCCCAGCATTTT CACRQGAGNQPQHF
once . TRBJ1-2 TRBV18 TGTGCCAGCTCACCACGAACAGGGATACACTATGGCTACACCTTC CASSPRTGIHYGYTF
once . TRBJ1-5 TRBV21-1 TGTGCCCGCAGCGTTTGGCAGTCCGATAGCAATCAGCCCCAGCATTTT CARSVWQSDSNQPQHF